This is a list of T cell receptor beta chains from one sample in a study of T cell responses to AZD1222 COVID-19 vaccine. Produced via immunoSEQ multiplex PCR; TCRdb's table is partial and in-frame only. This repertoire shows 95,000 to 150,000 clones, approximately 94% found once; its top ten account for more than 4.5%. The material sequenced was peripheral blood, taken 28 days after the second AZD1222 dose. Receptors were obtained from an adult who received the AZD1222 COVID-19 vaccine. The conserved cysteine and the conserved F or W are not part of the CDR3 here. Fields, in order: J gene, V gene, clone size, CDR3 protein. Size values are once, few and many counts, or a class for expanded clones, and some rows have none.

j_gene: TRBJ2-7
v_gene: TRBV7-9
abundance: -
CDR3aa: ASSPIDGGYYEQY

j_gene: TRBJ2-2
v_gene: TRBV5-1
abundance: once
CDR3aa: ASSPGGGSLTGELF

j_gene: TRBJ1-2
v_gene: TRBV7-9
abundance: -
CDR3aa: ASSPGKGYT

j_gene: TRBJ1-2
v_gene: TRBV7-2
abundance: -
CDR3aa: ASSLKHNYGYT

j_gene: TRBJ2-1
v_gene: TRBV19
abundance: -
CDR3aa: ASSMYNEQF

j_gene: TRBJ2-7
v_gene: TRBV29-1
abundance: -
CDR3aa: SVGGETVTYEQY

j_gene: TRBJ2-7
v_gene: TRBV7-2
abundance: -
CDR3aa: ASSLRLAGEQY

j_gene: TRBJ2-2
v_gene: TRBV5-6
abundance: -
CDR3aa: ASSLASRNTGELF

j_gene: TRBJ2-2
v_gene: TRBV27
abundance: -
CDR3aa: ASSQTSTRTGELF

j_gene: TRBJ1-3
v_gene: TRBV6-5
abundance: -
CDR3aa: ASTPGGSGNTIY

j_gene: TRBJ1-3
v_gene: TRBV5-6
abundance: -
CDR3aa: ASSSGGRSGNTIY

j_gene: TRBJ2-2
v_gene: TRBV7-7
abundance: -
CDR3aa: ASSLGQGVGELF

j_gene: TRBJ2-7
v_gene: TRBV30
abundance: -
CDR3aa: AWSVGNGYEQY

j_gene: TRBJ2-1
v_gene: TRBV7-9
abundance: -
CDR3aa: ASSLAADNEQF

j_gene: TRBJ2-3
v_gene: TRBV9
abundance: -
CDR3aa: ASSVEAGSSTDTQY

j_gene: TRBJ1-4
v_gene: TRBV18
abundance: -
CDR3aa: ASSPPVGGNEKLF

j_gene: TRBJ1-6
v_gene: TRBV3-1/TRBV3-2
abundance: once
CDR3aa: ASSQFAGAGNSPLH

j_gene: TRBJ1-5
v_gene: TRBV30
abundance: -
CDR3aa: AWSSGSKNQPQH

j_gene: TRBJ1-2
v_gene: TRBV10-3
abundance: -
CDR3aa: ATGVLGYGYT

j_gene: TRBJ2-7
v_gene: TRBV4-3
abundance: once
CDR3aa: ASSHVAGTGSREQY

j_gene: TRBJ2-2
v_gene: TRBV5-4
abundance: -
CDR3aa: ASSRDRVNTGELF

j_gene: TRBJ1-3
v_gene: TRBV3-1/TRBV3-2
abundance: -
CDR3aa: ASSPGTGAHTMY

j_gene: TRBJ2-2
v_gene: TRBV6-5
abundance: -
CDR3aa: ASSRDRGQTGELF